This T cell receptor beta chain came from a study of blood T cell repertoires in COVID-19. Looking at the study overall: PBMCs, B-cell-depleted T cells, or T cells were the source of the cDNA or gDNA that made up the material.

Authors' processing steps: Estimation of nucleated cell counts relied on the amplification of reference gene primers. Sequencing used immunoSEQ multiplex PCR; TCRdb keeps in-frame clones, though not all of them. The V and J calls and clone size come from that table; D and trimming were worked out from the DNA. The sample includes about 150,000 clones, around 85% seen only once; the top ten take 0.63%. The V and J ends lost 6 bases and 4 bases, in that order; junction bases with no gene match: 11. CDR1 KGHSH and CDR2 LQKENI come from the germline V gene. The CDR3 runs 16 residues. Patients of the Seattle cohort, enrolled during active infection, were followed longitudinally.

The sequence was collected from a man aged 55 to 70 with COVID-19, enrolled during active disease. Sequenced input: peripheral blood. This rearrangement joins TRBV18 to TRBJ2-3; 9 nucleotides agree with TRBD1. As DNA, the CDR3 is TGTGCCAGCTCGTCGGCGGGGACAGGGTTTGCAGATACGCAGTATTTT. This gives the protein CASSSAGTGFADTQYF.